This T cell receptor (beta chain) emerged from a study of T cell repertoires in cytomegalovirus infection. Background on the study: From public TCR beta signatures came an indication of both CMV infection and matching HLA type.

TCRdb redid the calling of the reads with MiXCR, one entry per CDR3 protein. This table has around 350,000 distinct CDR3 sequences, roughly 20% appearing once. The sample holds a few counts of this clonotype. Its target is unknown. General study points: HLA-C-restricted CMV-specific TCR beta clonotypes were dominant in the ex vivo response. Frequencies of public TCR beta families were cumulated, and this identified carriers of CMV plus the relevant HLA.

The germline gives CDR1 SQVTM, CDR2 ANQGSEA. This CDR3 comprises 12 residues. Trimming left V 6 bases short and J 1 base short, with 7 bases between. The TCR comes from a human donor in good health (CMV status not recorded). Some clones in this sample may be carry-over from other donors' samples. The sequenced sample consisted of PBMCs. The V gene is TRBV29-1, the J gene TRBJ1-5, with a weak D call TRBD1 (5 bases). The CDR3 loop is CSVRDSNQPQHF. In nucleotides, the CDR3 is TGCAGCGTGCGGGACAGCAATCAGCCCCAGCATTTT.